These 21 T cell receptor beta chains share one sample of origin, sequenced in a study of T-cell reconstitution after alpha-beta-depleted transplantation in children. Unique molecular identifiers were used to barcode this TCRbeta library. Each CDR3 protein is one row after TCRdb ran MiXCR on the PCR reads. This sample has about 290,000 distinct CDR3 sequences, with 9.5% to 13% found just once. The material sequenced was PBMCs, taken before TCRalphabeta/CD19-depleted stem cell transplant. All receptors come from a boy under two years old with acute myeloid leukemia, due to receive a stem cell transplant.

The V and J genes are TRBV24-1 and TRBJ2-1; 14 bases line up with TRBD2. The CDR3 loop spans 18 amino acids. Trimming removed 7 bases from V and 8 bases from J; junction bases left unmatched: 15. The V gene's germline CDR1 is KGHDR and CDR2 SFDVKD. CDR3 bases: TGTGCCACCAGCGAGGGCCCTAGGACTAGCGGGAGGAAGGATGAGCAGTTCTTC. It is translated as CATSEGPRTSGRKDEQFF.

The chain carries TRBV6-5 and TRBJ2-1; 8 positions agree with TRBD1. The CDR3 covers 13 residues. Germline V gene lookup returns CDR1 MNHEY and CDR2 SVGAGI. V lost 2 bases to trimming and J lost 7 bases; unmatched junction nucleotides: 1. The CDR3 sequence is CASSYTGGNEQFF. In nucleotides, the CDR3 is TGTGCCAGCAGTTACACAGGGGGGAATGAGCAGTTCTTC.

This clonotype was seen only a few times. The rearrangement joins TRBV19 to TRBJ2-5; tentatively, D is TRBD1 (6 bases). The CDR3 runs 15 residues. V lost 3 bases, J lost 2 bases, and 13 bases lay in between. Germline values: CDR1 LNHDA, CDR2 SQIVND (reference sequence). This CDR3 reads CASSIGAGVQETQYF. DNA of the CDR3: TGTGCCAGTAGTATCGGGGCAGGGGTTCAAGAGACCCAGTACTTC.

The chain joins TRBV5-1 to TRBJ2-1; 8 nucleotides align to TRBD2. Germline assignment: CDR1 SGHRS and CDR2 YFSETQ. This CDR3 comprises 16 residues. Unmatched junction bases numbered 10, after V lost 7 bases and J lost 1 base. The CDR3 is CASASAGGVSYNEQFF. The CDR3 coding sequence is TGCGCCAGCGCCTCGGCGGGGGGCGTATCCTACAATGAGCAGTTCTTC.

Ten or more counts support this clonotype. The V and J genes are TRBV12-3 or TRBV12-4 and TRBJ1-5, with 8 bases aligning to TRBD1. The CDR3 runs to 17 residues. Trimming at V came to 5 bases and at J to 1 base, leaving 10 bases not matched to a gene. In DNA, the CDR3 is TGTGCCAGCAGTCCACCCTCGACAGGGGTGAGCAATCAGCCCCAGCATTTT. It encodes CASSPPSTGVSNQPQHF.

This clonotype has a count of ten or more. This sequence joins TRBV19 and TRBJ2-7; no reliable D call. The CDR3 spans 13 residues. Trimming removed 3 bases at V and 1 base at J, with 7 bases between. Germline V CDR1 and CDR2: LNHDA, SQIVND (reference sequence). The CDR3 DNA reads as TGTGCCAGTAGTATGTACAGTTCCTACGAGCAGTACTTC. This translates into CASSMYSSYEQYF.

This clonotype was seen many times. The chain uses TRBV9 and TRBJ2-2; TRBD2 matches at 9 bases. Per the germline V gene, CDR1 is SGDLS and CDR2 is YYNGEE. The V gene end was trimmed by 1 base and the J gene end by 4 bases; junction bases not matched to a gene: 8. This CDR3 spans 17 amino acids. The CDR3 here is CASSVRGGGAATGELFF. DNA of the CDR3: TGTGCCAGCAGCGTACGGGGCGGGGGGGCCGCCACCGGGGAGCTGTTTTTT.

This clonotype was recorded at least ten times. The chain employs TRBV14 and TRBJ2-1; either TRBD1 or TRBD2 may fit D (5 bases each). The CDR3 length is 15 residues. V was shortened by 2 bases and J by 8 bases, with 16 bases between the two germline ends. Germline CDR1 and CDR2: SGHDN and FVKESK. The chain's CDR3 is CASSQFPPGRDEQFF. The CDR3, as DNA: TGTGCCAGCAGCCAATTCCCCCCGGGGCGGGATGAGCAGTTCTTC.

This clonotype was seen at least ten times. This chain uses TRBV6-2 or TRBV6-3 with TRBJ2-7; TRBD1 might be the D (6 bases). CDR1 and CDR2 from the germline V gene are MNHEY and SVGEGT. Trimming cost V 8 bases and J 2 bases, with 19 bases left between them. The CDR3 consists of 15 residues. The CDR3 DNA is TGTGCCAGCCAGCATACGTGGACAGCGACCTACGAGCAGTACTTC. Its protein product is CASQHTWTATYEQYF.

This clonotype was seen at least ten times. The chain joins TRBV28 to TRBJ1-1, with a tentative D call TRBD1 (5 bases). The germline V gene has CDR1 MDHEN and CDR2 SYDVKM. The CDR3 length is 15 residues. Trimming pared 3 bases from V and 1 base from J, leaving 12 bases between. Written as DNA, the CDR3 is TGTGCCAGCAGTTTCGGTGACAGACCGAACACTGAAGCTTTCTTT. It specifies CASSFGDRPNTEAFF.

This clonotype was observed a few times. V and J are TRBV28 and TRBJ2-1; 10 positions agree with TRBD2. Trimming took 5 bases from V and 4 from J; bases not matched to a gene: 5. CDR3 length: 15 residues. Germline values: CDR1 MDHEN, CDR2 SYDVKM. In DNA, the CDR3 is TGTGCCAGCAGTCTAGCGGGAGCCACTTACAATGAGCAGTTCTTC. Its translation is CASSLAGATYNEQFF.

This clonotype was counted at least ten times. The rearrangement joins TRBV5-1 to TRBJ1-1, with 7 bases lining up with TRBD1. Germline CDR1 SGHRS, CDR2 YFSETQ. The trim removed 4 bases at V and 0 bases at J, leaving 12 bases unmatched. This CDR3 is built from 17 residues. As DNA, the CDR3 is TGCGCCAGCAGCAAGACAGGGCTTTCCACGATGAACACTGAAGCTTTCTTT. Protein product: CASSKTGLSTMNTEAFF.

This clonotype was recorded at least ten times. V usage is TRBV28 and J usage is TRBJ2-7; 9 nucleotides align to TRBD2. The germline gives CDR1 MDHEN, CDR2 SYDVKM. The CDR3 is 15 amino acids. J lost 3 bases, V lost 5 bases, and 8 bases had no gene match. The CDR3 region has the DNA TGTGCCAGCAGTCCCCAACTAGCGGGCTTCTACGAGCAGTACTTC. Encoded protein: CASSPQLAGFYEQYF.

The chain joins TRBV7-8 to TRBJ2-7; 8 bases fit TRBD2. This CDR3 is 16 amino acids long. Trimming took 2 bases from V and 5 from J; bases not matched to a gene: 11. Germline-derived CDR1 and CDR2 are SGHVS and FQNEAQ. Here the CDR3 DNA reads TGTGCCAGCAGCTTACTTAAGATGAGCGGGAGCGACGAGCAGTACTTC. Encoded protein: CASSLLKMSGSDEQYF.

This clonotype was detected many times. The CDR3 is CASSPFTRGADNEQFF. The CDR3 DNA reads TGTGCCAGCAGCCCTTTTACGCGGGGGGCCGACAATGAGCAGTTCTTC. The chain employs TRBV12-3 or TRBV12-4 and TRBJ2-1; the match to TRBD2 covers 8 bases. Germline trimming cut 6 bases from V and 5 bases from J; bases unmatched to any gene: 12. CDR3 size: 16 residues.

This clonotype was seen repeatedly, ten times or more. V is TRBV20-1 and J is TRBJ2-5; maybe TRBD2 (5 bases). The CDR3 totals 14 residues. Deletions cut 1 base from V and 1 base from J, with 10 bases between. Germline V gene lookup returns CDR1 DFQATT and CDR2 SNEGSKA (reference sequence). The DNA of the CDR3 is TGCAGTGCTAGAGGAGGGCAGACCCAAGAGACCCAGTACTTC. Protein sequence: CSARGGQTQETQYF.

In this sample, this clonotype turned up many times. The junction and the germline gene differ at one end; a read error may be behind it. The V gene is TRBV5-5, the J gene TRBJ2-2; D might be TRBD1 or TRBD2, each matching 5 bases. CDR3 length: 15 amino acids. The germline V gene has CDR1 SGHKS and CDR2 YYEKEE (reference sequence). CDR3 nucleotide sequence: TGTGCCAGCACCTTGGGGACGGTGAACACCGGGGAGCTGTTTTTT. Translated: CASTLGTVNTGELFF.

This clonotype has a handful of counts. V usage is TRBV7-2 and J usage is TRBJ2-7, with 9 bases that match TRBD2. This CDR3 has 14 residues. Germline-derived CDR1 and CDR2 are SGHTA and FQGNSA. V lost 5 bases, J lost 6 bases, and 8 bases stayed unmatched. CDR3 protein: CASSPRTSVREQYF. The CDR3 region has the DNA TGTGCCAGCAGCCCACGGACTAGCGTTCGCGAGCAGTACTTC.

This clonotype occurred many times. The chain employs TRBV12-3 or TRBV12-4 and TRBJ2-1; unclear D gene. V lost 3 bases and J lost 10, with 7 bases in between. This CDR3 spans 11 amino acids. CDR3 DNA sequence: TGTGCCAGCAGTTTCGGACCGGAGCAGTTCTTC. Its translation is CASSFGPEQFF.

The chain links TRBV5-1 to TRBJ1-1; D might be TRBD1 (5 bases). The germline V gene encodes CDR1 SGHRS and CDR2 YFSETQ. CDR3 length: 16 amino acids. Trimming cost V 3 bases and J 0 bases, with 15 bases left between them. DNA of the CDR3: TGCGCCAGCAGCTACCTCTCCGGGACCCTGAACACTGAAGCTTTCTTT. It translates to CASSYLSGTLNTEAFF.

This clonotype was counted many times. The gene calls are TRBV19 and TRBJ2-2; 7 nucleotides match TRBD2. Germline V gene data show CDR1 as LNHDA and CDR2 as SQIVND (reference sequence). After removal of 7 bases from V and 4 bases from J, the junction contained 12 bases not matched to a gene. The CDR3 runs 16 residues. DNA for the CDR3: TGTGCCAGTACCCCCCCCGGGCGGGAGCTCACCGGGGAGCTGTTTTTT. It encodes CASTPPGRELTGELFF.